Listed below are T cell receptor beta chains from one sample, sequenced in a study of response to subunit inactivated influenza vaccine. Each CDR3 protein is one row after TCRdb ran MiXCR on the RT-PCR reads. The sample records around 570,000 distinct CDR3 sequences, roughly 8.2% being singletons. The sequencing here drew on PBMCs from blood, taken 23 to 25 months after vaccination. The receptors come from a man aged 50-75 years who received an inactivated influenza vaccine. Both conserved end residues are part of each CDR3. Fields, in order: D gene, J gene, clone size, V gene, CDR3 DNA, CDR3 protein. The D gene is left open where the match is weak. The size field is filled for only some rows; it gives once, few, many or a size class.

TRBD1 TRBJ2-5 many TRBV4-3 TGCGCCAGCAGCTACAGGGGTGAGACCCAGTACTTC CASSYRGETQYF
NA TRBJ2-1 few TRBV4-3 TGCGCCAGCAGCCAAACAACACACAATGAGCAGTTCTTC CASSQTTHNEQFF
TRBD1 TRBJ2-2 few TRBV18 TGTGCCAGCTCAAGAACCGGGACAGGGGGTAGCGCCGGGGAGCTGTTTTTT CASSRTGTGGSAGELFF
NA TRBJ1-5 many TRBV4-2 TGTGCCAGCAGCCAAGTGTCGAAGGATCAGCCCCAGCATTTT CASSQVSKDQPQHF
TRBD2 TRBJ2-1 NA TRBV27 TGTGCCAGCAGTTTTGCGGGGGTGGGTTACAATGAGCAGTTCTTC CASSFAGVGYNEQFF
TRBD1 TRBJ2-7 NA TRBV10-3 TGTGCCATCAGTGAGGCTTTGACAGGGACGGGGCAGTACTTC CAISEALTGTGQYF
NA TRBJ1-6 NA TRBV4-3 TGCGCCAGCAGCCAAGAGAAGAATTCACCCCTCCACTTT CASSQEKNSPLHF
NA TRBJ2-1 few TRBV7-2 TGTGCCAGCAGCTCGACTCGTGCAGAGCAGTTCTTC CASSSTRAEQFF
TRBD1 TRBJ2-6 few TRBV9 TGTGCCAGCAGCGGGGGACAGGGGGCGAAAGGGGCCAACGTCCTGACTTTC CASSGGQGAKGANVLTF
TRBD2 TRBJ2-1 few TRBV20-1 TGCAGTGCTAGGCGGGAGAGGGCCTACAATGAGCAGTTCTTC CSARRERAYNEQFF
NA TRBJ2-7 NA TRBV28 TGTGCCAGCAGTCCCCTCCGGGCAGGACCCCACGAGCAGTACTTC CASSPLRAGPHEQYF
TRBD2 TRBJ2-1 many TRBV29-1 TGCAGCGTTGCTAGCGGGAGGTACAATGAGCAGTTCTTC CSVASGRYNEQFF
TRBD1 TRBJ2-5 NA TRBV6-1 TGTGCCAGCAAGAGGGACAGGGGGCAAGAGACCCAGTACTTC CASKRDRGQETQYF
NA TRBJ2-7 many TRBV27 TGTGCCAGCAGTTTATCCTCAGGGGGGGAGCAGTACTTC CASSLSSGGEQYF
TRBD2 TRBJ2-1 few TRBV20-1 TGCAGTGCTCAAATGTCCGGGACTAGCATTACAAATGAGCAGTTCTTC CSAQMSGTSITNEQFF
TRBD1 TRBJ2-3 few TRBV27 TGTGCCAGCAGTCTGGGACAGTCCGTGACAGATACGCAGTATTTT CASSLGQSVTDTQYF
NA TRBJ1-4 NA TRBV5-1 TGCGCCAGCAGCTTGGGAAGACCGCCTGAAAAACTGTTTTTT CASSLGRPPEKLFF
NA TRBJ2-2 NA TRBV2 TGTGCCAGCAGTGAACGCTACGGCGGGGAGCTGTTTTTT CASSERYGGELFF
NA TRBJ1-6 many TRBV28 TGTGCCAGCACCGATCGCGCAGGGGCGATGAGGAATTCACCCCTCCACTTT CASTDRAGAMRNSPLHF
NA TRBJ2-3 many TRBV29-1 TGCAGCGTTGCCCGGGGGCATAGCACAGATACGCAGTATTTT CSVARGHSTDTQYF
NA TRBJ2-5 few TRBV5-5 TGTGCCAGCAGCTTGGCTAGCTTGGAGACCCAGTACTTC CASSLASLETQYF
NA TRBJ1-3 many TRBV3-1 TGTGCCAGCAGCCAAGGCAGCGGAAACACCATATATTTT CASSQGSGNTIYF
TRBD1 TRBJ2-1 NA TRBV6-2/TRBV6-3 TGTGCCAGCAGTTACGGCGACAGGGATGCAAATGAGCAGTTCTTC CASSYGDRDANEQFF
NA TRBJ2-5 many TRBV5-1 TGCGCCAGCAGCTTTGCGACCCACGCTCTCGATTCTCTCTTC CASSFATHALDSLF
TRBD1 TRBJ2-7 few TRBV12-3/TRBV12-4 TGTGCCAGCAGTTTTGGGGGGACAGGGCACGAGCAGTACTTC CASSFGGTGHEQYF
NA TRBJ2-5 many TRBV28 TGTGCCAGCAGTTACACCGCCGGGGCTGGGGAGACCCAGTACTTC CASSYTAGAGETQYF
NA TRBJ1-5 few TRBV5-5 TGTGCCAGCACCACGTCGGGGGGTAGCAATCAGCCCCAGCATTTT CASTTSGGSNQPQHF
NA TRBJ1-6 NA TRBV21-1 TGTGCCAGCAGCAAAAGTCTAGGCAGGGATTCACCCCTCCACTTT CASSKSLGRDSPLHF
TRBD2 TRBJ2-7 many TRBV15 TGTGCCACCAGCAGAGATCTAGCGGGAGGGTACGAGCAGTACTTC CATSRDLAGGYEQYF
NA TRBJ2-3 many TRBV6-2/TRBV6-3 TGTGCCAGCAGTTGGGATTTACTAGATGGTGCGCAGTATTTT CASSWDLLDGAQYF
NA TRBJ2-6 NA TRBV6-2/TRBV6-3 TGTGCCAGCAGGCCCGACTCTGGGGCCAACGTCCTGACTTTC CASRPDSGANVLTF
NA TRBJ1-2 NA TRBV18 TGTGCCAGCTCACCACCCAGCACCGGAGGATATGGCTACACCTTC CASSPPSTGGYGYTF
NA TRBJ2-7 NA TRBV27 TGTGCCAGCAGTTTATTCGGCCCAGTTAACTACGAGCAGTACTTC CASSLFGPVNYEQYF
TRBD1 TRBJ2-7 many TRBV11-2 TGTGCCAGCAGCTTAGAAGGGACAGGGAGGGAGCAGTACTTC CASSLEGTGREQYF